These 14 T cell receptor beta chains originate from one sample sequenced in a study of T cell repertoires in cytomegalovirus infection. Antigens for these TCRs are unknown. MiXCR, run by TCRdb on the reads, gives a single entry per CDR3 protein. The table shows fewer than 900,000 distinct CDR3 sequences, with around 29% occurring only once. Sequences were derived from cultured CD8+ T cells from PBMCs, sampled from culture after CMV antigen stimulation. These receptors were obtained from a human donor in good health (CMV status not recorded). Some clones in this sample may be carry-over from other donors' samples.

This clonotype occurred many times. The chain joins TRBV7-6 to TRBJ1-1; 11 nucleotides agree with TRBD1. With V trimmed by 4 bases and J by 1 base, 2 bases remained unmatched. The CDR3 runs 15 residues. Germline values: CDR1 SGHVS, CDR2 FNYEAQ. Here the CDR3 DNA reads TGTGCCAGCAGCTCAGGACAGGGGGCGAACACTGAAGCTTTCTTT. Its translation: CASSSGQGANTEAFF.

This clonotype was counted only a few times. The chain carries TRBV4-1 and TRBJ2-7; the match to TRBD2 covers 9 bases. Trimming at V came to 4 bases and at J to 2 bases, leaving 12 bases not matched to a gene. The CDR3 sequence is 17 residues long. CDR1 is MGHRA and CDR2 is YSYEKL in the germline V gene. CDR3 DNA: TGCGCCAGCAGCCCTAGCGGGACACCGACTTCCCCCTACGAGCAGTACTTC. It specifies CASSPSGTPTSPYEQYF.

The chain joins TRBV5-5 to TRBJ2-1; D not resolved. Trimming removed 2 bases from V and 8 bases from J, with 20 bases in between. In germline, CDR1 is SGHKS, CDR2 YYEKEE (reference sequence). This CDR3 has 16 amino acids. In nucleotides, the CDR3 is TGTGCCAGCAGCTTCGTGGTTGCCCTACCAACCGATGAGCAGTTCTTC. Encoded protein: CASSFVVALPTDEQFF.

This chain connects TRBV6-5 to TRBJ2-3, with 8 bases fitting TRBD1. The germline CDR1 and CDR2 sequences are MNHEY and SVGAGI. J was trimmed by 5 bases and V by 0 bases; bases with no gene match: 7. CDR3 size: 16 residues. DNA for the CDR3: TGTGCCAGCAGTTACTCCAGCAGGGGGCAGGTAGATACGCAGTATTTT. Its translation is CASSYSSRGQVDTQYF.

This clonotype has ten or more counts. The CDR3 sequence: CASRGDDYGYTF. Here the CDR3 DNA reads TGTGCCAGCAGGGGAGACGACTATGGCTACACCTTC. The gene calls are TRBV12-3 or TRBV12-4 and TRBJ1-2; no firm D call. The CDR3 length is 12 residues. Trimming left V 6 bases short and J 3 bases short, with 8 bases between.

CDR3 region: CAISESELAGGRSYLLHGTDTQYF. The CDR3 DNA is TGTGCCATCAGTGAGTCTGAGCTAGCGGGGGGCCGCTCTTACCTACTCCACGGCACAGATACGCAGTATTTT. The genes are TRBV10-3 and TRBJ2-3, with 11 positions matching TRBD2. CDR1 is ENHRY and CDR2 is SYGVKD in the germline V gene. The ends lost 0 bases at V and 1 base at J; junction bases unmatched: 24. This CDR3 is 24 amino acids long.

The genes are TRBV7-9 and TRBJ1-5, with TRBD1 matching 7 bases. Germline lookup yields CDR1 SEHNR and CDR2 FQNEAQ (reference sequence). The CDR3 runs 17 residues. The ends lost 5 bases at V and 7 bases at J; junction bases unmatched: 17. CDR3 residues: CASSLTETGQMVQPQHF. DNA of the CDR3: TGTGCCAGCAGCCTTACCGAGACAGGGCAAATGGTACAGCCCCAGCATTTT.

This clonotype has only a few counts. The gene calls are TRBV12-3 or TRBV12-4 and TRBJ1-1, with a tentative D call TRBD1 (6 bases). The CDR3 is 14 residues long. V lost 5 bases and J lost 3, with 13 bases in between. CDR3 sequence reads: CASSPTQGYTEAFF. CDR3 bases: TGTGCCAGCAGTCCAACTCAGGGGTACACTGAAGCTTTCTTT.

The table lists this clonotype with a count of one. The chain joins TRBV4-3 to TRBJ2-3, with 9 bases matching TRBD1. The CDR3 spans 17 residues. With V trimmed by 0 bases and J by 5 bases, 9 bases remained unmatched. The V gene's germline CDR1 is LGHNA and CDR2 YSLEER. The CDR3 protein is CASSQERWGTGLDTQYF. The CDR3 DNA follows: TGCGCCAGCAGCCAAGAGAGGTGGGGGACAGGGTTAGATACGCAGTATTTT.

V and J are TRBV5-6 and TRBJ1-6; TRBD1 is a possible D gene (6 bases). Germline CDR1 reads SGHDT; CDR2 reads YYEEEE. The CDR3 is 13 amino acids. V lost 0 bases to trimming and J lost 11 bases, with 9 bases between them. The CDR3 DNA sequence: TGTGCCAGCAGCTTGGGGACAGCTGCACCCCTCCACTTT. Its translation: CASSLGTAAPLHF.

In its sample, this clonotype was seen a few times. The chain recombines TRBV7-2 with TRBJ1-5; the D gene is possibly TRBD1 (6 bases). V was shortened by 4 bases and J by 4 bases, with 20 bases between the two germline ends. Germline CDR1 reads SGHTA; CDR2 reads FQGNSA. This CDR3 is 17 amino acids long. DNA of the CDR3: TGTGCCAGCAGCTCGGCGGACAGCTTTCTAGGGAATCAGCCCCAGCATTTT. It translates to CASSSADSFLGNQPQHF.

This clonotype was observed a handful of times. V and J are TRBV7-6 and TRBJ2-3, with TRBD2 identical over 9 bases. The CDR3 has 17 amino acids. From germline, CDR1 is SGHVS and CDR2 FNYEAQ. Trimming took 2 bases from V and 2 from J; bases not matched to a gene: 8. CDR3 in amino acids: CASSLRSSGGFTDTQYF. CDR3 coding DNA: TGTGCCAGCAGCTTACGGTCCAGCGGGGGGTTCACAGATACGCAGTATTTT.

This clonotype was seen at least ten times. The rearrangement uses TRBV12-3 or TRBV12-4 and TRBJ1-3, with 8 bases fitting TRBD1. Germline trimming cut 6 bases from V and 1 base from J; bases unmatched to any gene: 8. The CDR3 runs 16 residues. CDR3 loop: CASRSTGVRSGNTIYF. CDR3 nucleotides: TGTGCCAGCAGATCGACAGGGGTTCGATCTGGAAACACCATATATTTT.

There are a few counts of this clonotype. The V and J genes are TRBV20-1 and TRBJ2-1; D tentatively reads TRBD1 or TRBD2 (5 bases each). This CDR3 is built from 15 residues. Germline loops: CDR1 DFQATT, CDR2 SNEGSKA (reference sequence). The V and J ends lost 4 bases and 7 bases respectively, with 20 bases between them. CDR3 sequence reads: CSAIKTKSGPNEQFF. The CDR3 nucleotides read TGCAGTGCTATAAAGACCAAATCGGGACCAAATGAGCAGTTCTTC.